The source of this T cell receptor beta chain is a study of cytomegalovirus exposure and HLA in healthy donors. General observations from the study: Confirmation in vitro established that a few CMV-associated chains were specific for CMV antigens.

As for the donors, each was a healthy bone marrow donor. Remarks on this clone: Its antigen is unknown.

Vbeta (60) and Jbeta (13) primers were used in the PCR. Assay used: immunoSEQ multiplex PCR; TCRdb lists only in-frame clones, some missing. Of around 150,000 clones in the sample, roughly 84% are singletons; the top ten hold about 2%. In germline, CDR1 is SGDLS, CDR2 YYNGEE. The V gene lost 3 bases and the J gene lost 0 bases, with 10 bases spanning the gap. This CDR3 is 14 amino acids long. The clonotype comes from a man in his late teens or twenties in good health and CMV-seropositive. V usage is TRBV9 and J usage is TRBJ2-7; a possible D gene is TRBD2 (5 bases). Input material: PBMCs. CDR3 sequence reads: CASSAGLVSYEQYF. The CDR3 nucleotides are TGTGCCAGCAGCGCCGGACTGGTCTCCTACGAGCAGTACTTC.